The 28 T cell receptor beta chains in this list originate from one sample, sequenced in a study of blood T cell repertoires in COVID-19. Repertoires were generated with immunoSEQ multiplex PCR, while TCRdb's copy carries only in-frame clones and drops some. Of about 300,000 clones listed, more than 75% are singletons. Sample: PBMCs or T cells enriched from blood (not recorded which). All receptors come from a woman aged 18-29 years who had recovered from COVID-19.

The chain links TRBV7-3 to TRBJ2-3; possible D gene TRBD1, 5 bases. Per the germline V gene, CDR1 is SGHTA and CDR2 is FQGTGA. This CDR3 region has 17 residues. Trimming shortened V by 0 bases and J by 3 bases, and 16 bases separated the two germline ends. CDR3 sequence: CASSLTPSRQGTDTQYF. Written as DNA, the CDR3 is TGTGCCAGCAGCTTAACGCCCTCTCGGCAGGGAACAGATACGCAGTATTTT.

The J gene is TRBJ2-3, the V gene TRBV9; possibly TRBD1 for D (5 bases). V lost 3 bases and J 8 bases, leaving 13 bases between the germline ends. Looked up from germline, CDR1 is SGDLS and CDR2 is YYNGEE. This CDR3 contains 13 residues. In nucleotides, the CDR3 is TGTGCCAGCAGCGCCGATAGGGGAAGTACGCAGTATTTT. Its protein is CASSADRGSTQYF.

This clone was seen only a few times. The V gene is TRBV19, the J gene TRBJ1-2; D is ambiguous. The ends were cut back, 6 bases at V and 3 bases at J, with 11 bases in the middle. The CDR3 consists of 13 residues. Looked up from germline, CDR1 is LNHDA and CDR2 is SQIVND (reference sequence). The CDR3 spells CASSPDGDYGYTF. Written as DNA, the CDR3 is TGTGCCAGTAGCCCGGACGGGGACTATGGCTACACCTTC. Together with reference TRBV19 and TRBJ1-2, the CDR3 gives the full variable domain: DGGITQSPKYLFRKEGQNVTLSCEQNLNHDAMYWYRQDPGQGLRLIYYSQIVNDFQKGDIAEGYSVSREKKESFPLTVTSAQKNPTAFYLCASSPDGDYGYTFGSGTRLTVV.

This clone has a single count. The chain is built from TRBV6-1 and TRBJ2-3; D perhaps matches TRBD1 (6 bases). Trimming cost V 4 bases and J 0 bases, with 14 bases left between them. Germline V gene data show CDR1 as MNHNS and CDR2 as SASEGT. There are 16 residues in the CDR3. Here the CDR3 DNA reads TGTGCCAGCAGTGCCCGTAGACAGGTCAGCACAGATACGCAGTATTTT. Protein sequence: CASSARRQVSTDTQYF.

This clone has just a few counts. The chain employs TRBV7-8 and TRBJ2-7; no definite D call. The CDR3 spans 13 residues. Germline-derived CDR1 and CDR2 are SGHVS and FQNEAQ. V dropped 3 bases and J dropped 7 bases, with 13 bases sitting between them. CDR3 sequence (DNA): TGTGCCAGCAGCTTTTCTTTTTCCTCGGAGCAGTACTTC. Translated, it gives CASSFSFSSEQYF.

This clone appeared a single time. J is TRBJ2-3 and V is TRBV28; D remains ambiguous. Germline assignment: CDR1 MDHEN and CDR2 SYDVKM. CDR3 length: 13 residues. The V end was cut by 8 bases, the J end by 3 bases, with 12 bases between. The CDR3 reads CASGPPRTDTQYF. CDR3 coding DNA: TGTGCCAGCGGTCCCCCGCGTACAGATACGCAGTATTTT.

The rearrangement joins TRBV3-1 (or the pseudogene TRBV3-2) to TRBJ2-1, with 10 bases lining up with TRBD1. The CDR3 totals 16 residues. Germline V CDR1 and CDR2: LGHDT, YNNKEL (reference sequence). Trimming took 3 bases from V and 8 from J; bases not matched to a gene: 10. This CDR3 is CASSQFPGQGTDEQFF. CDR3 nucleotide sequence: TGTGCCAGCAGCCAGTTTCCGGGACAGGGGACCGATGAGCAGTTCTTC.

V usage is TRBV7-2 and J usage is TRBJ1-1, with 9 bases that match TRBD1. The CDR3 runs to 15 residues. In germline, CDR1 is SGHTA, CDR2 FQGNSA. Trimming took 5 bases from V and 7 from J; bases not matched to a gene: 11. The CDR3 is CASSTTGGGGLEAFF. CDR3 bases: TGTGCCAGCAGCACCACAGGGGGCGGTGGGCTTGAAGCTTTCTTT.

This clone was counted at least ten times. The chain is built from TRBV28 and TRBJ2-3; the D gene is possibly TRBD1 (6 bases). The CDR3 extends over 12 amino acids. Germline lookup yields CDR1 MDHEN and CDR2 SYDVKM. The V end was cut by 10 bases, the J end by 3 bases, with 11 bases between. Here the CDR3 DNA reads TGTGCCACAAGGGACAATACAGATACGCAGTATTTT. Translated: CATRDNTDTQYF.

V gene TRBV9 combines with J gene TRBJ2-1; no clear D. Germline V gene data show CDR1 as SGDLS and CDR2 as YYNGEE. The CDR3 covers 14 residues. With 0 bases removed from V and 7 bases from J, the gap between germline ends came to 11 bases. CDR3 sequence (DNA): TGTGCCAGCAGCGTAGATGAGACGGGTAATGAGCAGTTCTTC. The encoded protein is CASSVDETGNEQFF.

The chain has TRBV18 and TRBJ1-5, with 8 bases lining up with TRBD1. The CDR3 is made up of 14 amino acids. The V gene's germline CDR1 is KGHSH and CDR2 LQKENI. V shed 4 bases, J shed 7 bases, and the junction held 6 bases outside the gene matches. In DNA form, the CDR3 reads TGTGCCAGCTCACGGGGACAGGTCGGACAGCCCCAGCATTTT. It codes for CASSRGQVGQPQHF.

The J gene is TRBJ2-2, the V gene TRBV24-1; TRBD1 might be the D (5 bases). Trimming left V 4 bases short and J 7 bases short, with 18 bases between. The CDR3 consists of 16 residues. Germline V lookup: CDR1 KGHDR, CDR2 SFDVKD. CDR3 nucleotides: TGTGCCACCAGTGAGGACCCAGGGTTGGCGGACGGGGAGCTGTTTTTT. Protein: CATSEDPGLADGELFF.

The chain has TRBV6-5 and TRBJ1-6; D is ambiguous. Germline V lookup: CDR1 MNHEY, CDR2 SVGAGI. This CDR3 comprises 12 residues. V was cut by 8 bases and J by 6 bases, with 8 bases left in between. Written as DNA, the CDR3 is TGTGCCAGCGGAGAGGGTAATTCACCCCTCCACTTT. Amino acid sequence: CASGEGNSPLHF.

CDR3: CASSEARGQGNTEAFF. In DNA form, the CDR3 reads TGTGCCAGCAGTGAAGCGCGGGGACAGGGGAACACTGAAGCTTTCTTT. The rearrangement links TRBV2 to TRBJ1-1, with 9 positions matching TRBD1. The V gene's germline CDR1 is SNHLY and CDR2 FYNNEI. Trimming at V came to 0 bases and at J to 1 base, leaving 3 bases not matched to a gene. The length of the CDR3 is 16 residues.

CDR3 DNA sequence: TGCGCCAGCAGCCAAGTCCGGGGCCGGACAGCCTCTGGAAACACCATATATTTT. Its protein product is CASSQVRGRTASGNTIYF. The chain carries TRBV4-1 and TRBJ1-3, with a possible D match to TRBD1 (6 bases). This CDR3 comprises 18 residues. CDR1 and CDR2 from the germline V gene are MGHRA and YSYEKL. Trimming removed 1 base from V and 0 bases from J, with 16 bases in between.

The chain joins TRBV7-8 to TRBJ2-3, with 9 bases that match TRBD1. The V gene's germline CDR1 is SGHVS and CDR2 FQNEAQ. The J segment lost 2 bases and the V segment lost 5 bases, leaving 8 bases of the junction unmatched. CDR3 size: 16 residues. Written as DNA, the CDR3 is TGTGCCAGCAGCCTGCCGGGACAGGGCCTCACAGATACGCAGTATTTT. It is translated as CASSLPGQGLTDTQYF.

The rearrangement joins TRBV5-1 to TRBJ2-2; D is unclear. The V and J ends lost 2 bases and 3 bases respectively, with 2 bases between them. Per germline, CDR1 SGHRS and CDR2 YFSETQ. The CDR3 contains 12 residues. The CDR3 DNA is TGCGCCAGCAGCTTCTACACCGGGGAGCTGTTTTTT. This sequence encodes CASSFYTGELFF.

DNA for the CDR3: TGTGCCACCAGTGACCCGACAGGGAGCAATGAGCAGTTCTTC. Translating it yields CATSDPTGSNEQFF. V usage is TRBV24-1 and J usage is TRBJ2-1, with 7 bases lining up with TRBD1. Trimming at V came to 4 bases and at J to 6 bases, leaving 5 bases not matched to a gene. The V gene's germline CDR1 is KGHDR and CDR2 SFDVKD. The CDR3 is 14 amino acids.

The rearrangement links TRBV30 to TRBJ1-1, with 8 bases matching TRBD1. The CDR3 contains 13 residues. Germline V lookup: CDR1 GTSNPN, CDR2 SVGIG (reference sequence). Trimming cost V 0 bases and J 9 bases; bases outside gene matches: 6. In DNA, the CDR3 is TGTGCCTGGAGTGTAGGAGGGGACAGGCAAGCTTTCTTT. It yields the protein CAWSVGGDRQAFF.

This chain links TRBV5-1 with TRBJ2-7; TRBD2 aligns across 10 bases. The trim removed 4 bases at V and 4 bases at J, leaving 8 bases unmatched. The V gene's germline CDR1 is SGHRS and CDR2 YFSETQ. CDR3 length equals 15 residues. The CDR3 protein is CASSLDASGSYEQYF. DNA for the CDR3: TGCGCCAGCAGCCTAGACGCTAGCGGGAGTTACGAGCAGTACTTC.

This sequence joins TRBV19 and TRBJ2-7; D might be TRBD1 (7 bases). The CDR3 runs to 16 residues. The V and J ends lost 6 bases and 4 bases respectively, with 22 bases between them. From germline, CDR1 is LNHDA and CDR2 SQIVND (reference sequence). Here the CDR3 DNA reads TGTGCCAGTAGCGAGACGCAGGGGGGACCCCTTTACGAGCAGTACTTC. It codes for CASSETQGGPLYEQYF.

The gene calls are TRBV19 and TRBJ1-3; D gene ambiguous. The germline V gene has CDR1 LNHDA and CDR2 SQIVND (reference sequence). V was shortened by 1 base and J by 7 bases, with 20 bases between the two germline ends. The CDR3 sequence is 17 residues long. This CDR3 is CASSIGTIRGRGNTIYF. The CDR3 DNA sequence: TGTGCCAGTAGTATAGGAACGATTCGGGGTCGTGGCAACACCATATATTTT.

The chain carries TRBV4-1 and TRBJ1-2, with D unresolved. V lost 1 base and J lost 7, with 19 bases in between. This CDR3 is 16 amino acids long. Germline lookup yields CDR1 MGHRA and CDR2 YSYEKL. The DNA for the CDR3 is TGCGCCAGCAGCCAAGCGGGATCGGGTCCTCGGTTTGGCTACACCTTC. Translation: CASSQAGSGPRFGYTF.

The chain uses TRBV5-1 and TRBJ1-2; 9 nucleotides match TRBD1. CDR3 length: 14 amino acids. Germline CDR1 reads SGHRS; CDR2 reads YFSETQ. Losses at the gene ends were 3 bases for V and 5 bases for J; bases not matched to a gene: 5. As DNA, the CDR3 is TGCGCCAGCAGCTCACGCGGGACAGGGTATGGCTACACCTTC. Translation gives CASSSRGTGYGYTF.

The CDR3 loop is CASSSPGLNYGYTF. The CDR3 DNA is TGTGCCAGCAGTTCCCCCGGACTTAACTATGGCTACACCTTC. The chain carries TRBV28 and TRBJ1-2; D remains unclear. In germline, CDR1 is MDHEN, CDR2 SYDVKM. CDR3 length: 14 residues. The ends were cut back, 4 bases at V and 1 base at J, with 10 bases in the middle.

The gene calls are TRBV4-1 and TRBJ1-2; 8 nucleotides match TRBD1. CDR1 is MGHRA and CDR2 is YSYEKL in the germline V gene. V lost 3 bases to trimming and J lost 3 bases; unmatched junction nucleotides: 9. CDR3 length equals 16 residues. The CDR3 reads CASSQPRAGGHYGYTF. For the CDR3, the DNA is TGCGCCAGCAGCCAGCCCCGAGCAGGGGGCCACTATGGCTACACCTTC.

J is TRBJ2-2 and V is TRBV19; a weak D match, TRBD1 (5 bases). Germline assignment: CDR1 LNHDA and CDR2 SQIVND (reference sequence). This CDR3 has 16 amino acids. Trimming removed 6 bases from V and 2 bases from J, with 16 bases in between. This CDR3 reads CASRVRSGSNTGELFF. CDR3 DNA sequence: TGTGCCAGTAGAGTCCGATCAGGGTCTAACACCGGGGAGCTGTTTTTT.

A single count supports this clone. V is TRBV5-1 and J is TRBJ1-2; tentative D call: TRBD1 (6 bases). Germline V gene lookup returns CDR1 SGHRS and CDR2 YFSETQ. V lost 4 bases to trimming and J lost 1 base, with 23 bases between them. The CDR3 runs 18 residues. CDR3 in amino acids: CASSIAPGQNPNNYGYTF. CDR3 nucleotide sequence: TGCGCCAGCAGCATAGCCCCAGGACAGAATCCTAATAACTATGGCTACACCTTC.